This T cell receptor (beta chain) comes out of a study of identical twins. The CDR3 is 15 amino acids. V was trimmed by 10 bases and J by 7 bases, leaving 22 bases between them. CDR1 and CDR2 from the germline V gene are WSHSY and SAAADI. TCRdb re-called the 5' RACE reads with MiXCR, one entry per CDR3 protein. The sample carries under 1 million distinct CDR3 sequences, over 9% recorded once. Only a few counts were recorded for this clonotype. These same records also appear under a second study, on yellow fever vaccine responses in identical twins.

The chain recombines TRBV10-2 with TRBJ2-2; tentative D call: TRBD1 (6 bases). Specimen: PBMCs. The clonotype originates from a woman between 18 and 29 years old in good health. In DNA form, the CDR3 reads TGCGCCACCAGGAGTCACACAGGGAAGATCGGGGAGCTGTTTTTT. Protein: CATRSHTGKIGELFF.